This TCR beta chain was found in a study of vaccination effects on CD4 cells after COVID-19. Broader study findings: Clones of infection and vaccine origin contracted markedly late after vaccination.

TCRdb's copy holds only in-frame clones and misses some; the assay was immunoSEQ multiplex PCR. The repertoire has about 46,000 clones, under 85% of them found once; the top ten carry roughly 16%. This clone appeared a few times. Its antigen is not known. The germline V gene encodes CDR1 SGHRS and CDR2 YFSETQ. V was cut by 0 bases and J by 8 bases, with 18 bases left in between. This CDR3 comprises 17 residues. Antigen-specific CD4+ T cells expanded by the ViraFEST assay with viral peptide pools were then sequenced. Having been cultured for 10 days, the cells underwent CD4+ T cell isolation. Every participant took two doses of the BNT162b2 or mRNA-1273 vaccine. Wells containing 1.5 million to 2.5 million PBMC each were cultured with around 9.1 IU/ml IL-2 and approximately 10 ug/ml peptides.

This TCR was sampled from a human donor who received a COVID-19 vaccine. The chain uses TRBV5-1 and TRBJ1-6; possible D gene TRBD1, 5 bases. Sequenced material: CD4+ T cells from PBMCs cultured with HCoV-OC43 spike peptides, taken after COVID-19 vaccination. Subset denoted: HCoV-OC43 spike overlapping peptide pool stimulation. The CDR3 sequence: CASSLGSGGLRDSPLHF. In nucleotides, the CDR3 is TGCGCCAGCAGCTTGGGCTCCGGGGGACTACGGGATTCACCCCTCCACTTT.